This T cell receptor (beta chain) emerged from a study of CD8+CD57+ T cells in acquired aplastic anemia. At the level of the study: Sorted CD4+ and CD8+ cells yielded DNA averaging around 3.2 ug.

Profiling of TCR beta VDJ combinations and CDR3 sequences used genomic DNA as template. MiXCR, applied by TCRdb to the reads, yields one record per CDR3 protein. The data show approximately 130,000 distinct CDR3 sequences, 55% to 60% seen once. Whoever was chosen for sequencing had shown CD8+CD57+ cell expansion by flow cytometry. This clonotype occurred many times. The J segment lost 3 bases and the V segment lost 5 bases, leaving 3 bases of the junction unmatched. The CDR3 spans 13 residues. Looked up from germline, CDR1 is MNHNS and CDR2 is SASEGT. The rearrangement uses TRBV6-1 and TRBJ1-2; 7 bases are shared with TRBD1. The sequenced sample was sorted CD4+, CD8+, or CD8+CD57+ T cells (not recorded which) from PBMCs. This TCR came from a human donor with aplastic anemia. As DNA, the CDR3 is TGTGCCAGCAGTCCAGGGGGTTACTATGGCTACACCTTC. The encoded protein is CASSPGGYYGYTF.